This TCR beta chain was sequenced during a study of blood T cells in healthy people across ages (dated by TCRdb to the mid-2010s). With respect to the entire study: In model experiments, template switching captured roughly one uniquely barcoded TCR beta cDNA molecule for every two T cells. Age-related changes in TCR beta repertoire diversity were measured in the study by deep sequencing normalized with unique cDNA molecular identifiers. The donors were split into four age groups: young (average 16 years), middle-aged (39), aged (more than 60) and long-lived (82). To avoid experimental bias, donors of different ages were spread randomly across the sequencing lanes. For two donors (one aged 18 to 29 and one aged 80 or older), the study analyzed two additional independent replicas of 1 million unique cDNA reads from the same blood draw.

To note about this clonotype: Its antigen has not been determined. No per-base quality is available; no much larger clone lies one base away.

V is shortened by 3 bases, J by 2 bases, and the region joining them spans 13 bases. The germline V gene encodes CDR1 LNHNV and CDR2 YYDKDF (reference sequence). The CDR3 contains 15 residues, cysteine and phenylalanine counted. The retained sequence is limited to the CDR3, 45 bases, with the frame set at the first base. The roughly 37 donors, aged about 6 to 95 years, were systemically healthy Caucasian individuals from Russia. Around 10 milliliters of peripheral blood were collected from each donor into EDTA-treated Vacutainer tubes. PBMCs were isolated by Ficoll-Paque density-gradient centrifugation, with at least 7 million obtained per sample. Trizol reagent was used to extract total RNA from PBMCs, with at least 5 micrograms per sample. The percentages of naive CD45RAhigh/CD27high T cells were determined by flow cytometry on a PBMC aliquot from every donor. Broad study findings and their caveats: The percentage of naive T cells measured by flow cytometry correlated strongly with observed TCR beta diversity. Total diversity estimates from one million sequenced T cells were considered lower bounds and underestimates. The long-lived group showed more naive CD4+ T cells, fewer expanded clones and increased TCR diversity than the aged group, suggesting age selection. Since profiling was done on bulk unsorted PBMCs, naive and antigen-experienced compartments could not be conclusively compared. Because the CMV infection status of the donors was unknown, age-related changes in expanded clonotypes may potentially have been confounded. Observed TCR beta diversity per million T cells fell roughly linearly with age, and a significant reduction was already apparent by age around 40.

Library preparation used 5' RACE. TCRdb names Illumina HiSeq 2500 as the instrument used. A second PCR of about 6 to 11 cycles was run with a J-beta primer mix and a sample-barcoded 5' primer. A unique molecular identifier was introduced onto each TCR beta cDNA molecule by a template-switch 5' adaptor carrying 12 random nucleotides. Each sample yielded at least 3 million CDR3-containing paired-end reads. First-strand cDNA was synthesized from all RNA with the Mint cDNA synthesis kit, primed by a TRBC-specific oligonucleotide. After uracil-DNA glycosylase treatment, a first 18-cycle PCR used universal primers M1SS and BC2_uni_R on all cDNA. In the authors' own workflow: For normalization, 1 million high-quality reads were randomly selected from each sample, with every read carrying a distinct molecular identifier. Reads with shared molecular identifiers were discarded instead of being binned into consensus sequences. MiTCR, set to a Q25 quality threshold and the strictest error-elimination algorithm, was used for CDR3 identification, clonotype clustering and error correction. A nonparametric unseen species model with Euler transformation was used to estimate lower-bound total TCR beta diversity. In-frame beta chains were kept once TCRdb had trimmed the public reads at Q25 with fastp and called clones with MiXCR. Each entry merges the rows of one CDR3 protein and shows their most common DNA and genes. The V and J calls and clone size are TCRdb's, not the authors'. For this sample there are hundreds of thousands of distinct CDR3 sequences; roughly 32% appear just once. The ten largest clones add up to 15% of the sample.

Sequenced: blood. The sequence came from a woman of 80 years or more in good health. Donor details come from another sample of the same person, matched by shared clones. The sequence links TRBV15 to TRBJ1-1, with no reliable assignment of the D segment. The CDR3 reads as follows: CATSSMRSPNTEAFF. The nucleotide sequence reads as follows: TGTGCCACCAGCAGTATGAGGTCACCCAACACTGAAGCTTTCTTT.